The clone carrying this T cell receptor (beta chain) has more than one count but fewer than ten. This sample stems from a study of Graves' ophthalmopathy and Graves' hyperthyroidism. The CDR3 sequence is 15 residues long. The V and J ends lost 4 bases and 5 bases, in that order; junction bases with no gene match: 8. The germline gives CDR1 SGDLS, CDR2 YYNGEE. Having ophthalmopathy, the donors showed moderate-to-severe activity, CAS ≥3 and NOSPECS ≥4, with disease lasting under 3 months. Excluded were patients with other autoimmune diseases, uncontrolled infections, pregnancy or lactation. PBMCs originated in about 10 ml of fresh peripheral blood. CDR3 regions of TCR beta were amplified from RNA transcripts. RT-PCR with HTBI primers came first, then second-round multiplex PCR. Each CDR3 protein is one row after TCRdb ran MiXCR on the multiplex PCR reads. The sample has 230,000 or so distinct CDR3 sequences; less than 55% are singletons.

This clonotype was sampled from an adult man with Graves' ophthalmopathy. The rearrangement joins TRBV9 to TRBJ2-5; 10 nucleotides align to TRBD1. The specimen sequenced was peripheral blood. CDR3 amino acids: CASSPEGTGDETQYF. CDR3 in DNA: TGTGCCAGCAGCCCGGAGGGGACAGGGGACGAGACCCAGTACTTC.